The rows below give T cell receptor beta chains drawn from one sample of a study of cytomegalovirus exposure and HLA in healthy donors. The assay was immunoSEQ multiplex PCR, and TCRdb's table has in-frame clones only and misses some. The sample comprises 50,000 to 75,000 clones, over 60% of which are singletons, and 6.8% rests with the top ten. Input material: PBMCs. Receptor source: a man younger than 40 in good health and CMV-seropositive. The CDR3 runs from the conserved cysteine through the conserved F or W. The order of the fields is J gene, D gene, clone size, V gene, CDR3 protein, CDR3 DNA. A D gene is named only where the DNA matches it firmly. A row's size may be missing; if present it is once, few, many or a size class.

TRBJ1-1	-	-	TRBV19	CASSSVGRGRTEAFF	TGTGCCAGTAGTTCCGTTGGGAGGGGTCGTACTGAAGCTTTCTTT
TRBJ1-1	-	-	TRBV27	CASSFRGSTEAFF	TGTGCCAGCAGTTTCCGGGGGTCCACTGAAGCTTTCTTT
TRBJ2-1	-	-	TRBV28	CASLRDNEQFF	TGTGCCAGCTTGAGGGACAATGAGCAGTTCTTC
TRBJ1-2	TRBD1	-	TRBV28	CASTPGDSFSTVYGYTF	TGTGCCAGCACCCCCGGGGACAGCTTCTCTACCGTCTATGGCTACACCTTC
TRBJ2-5	-	few	TRBV10-3	CAISDRGETQYF	TGTGCCATCAGTGACAGGGGAGAGACCCAGTACTTC
TRBJ1-5	-	-	TRBV5-1	CASSLSGDQPQHF	TGCGCCAGCAGCTTGTCCGGTGATCAGCCCCAGCATTTT
TRBJ1-4	-	-	TRBV7-2	CASSQEANEKLFF	TGTGCCAGCAGCCAAGAGGCTAATGAAAAACTGTTTTTT
TRBJ1-5	-	-	TRBV19	CASSGGQINQPQHF	TGTGCCAGTAGTGGCGGACAGATTAATCAGCCCCAGCATTTT
TRBJ1-4	TRBD1	-	TRBV5-1	CASSFGTGFTNEKLFF	TGCGCCAGCAGCTTCGGGACAGGGTTTACTAATGAAAAACTGTTTTTT
TRBJ1-5	-	-	TRBV10-3	CAIGFGDNQPQHF	TGTGCCATCGGGTTCGGAGACAATCAGCCCCAGCATTTT
TRBJ1-5	-	-	TRBV7-2	CASSFMGFSSNQPQHF	TGTGCCAGCAGCTTCATGGGCTTCTCCAGCAATCAGCCCCAGCATTTT
TRBJ2-5	-	once	TRBV7-8	CASSFLVTRTQETQYF	TGTGCCAGCAGCTTTCTCGTCACGAGAACCCAAGAGACCCAGTACTTC
TRBJ1-1	TRBD1	few	TRBV5-1	CASSSGQGATEAFF	TGCGCCAGCAGCTCGGGACAGGGGGCAACTGAAGCTTTCTTT
TRBJ1-2	-	once	TRBV7-2	CATQKTGNYGYTF	TGTGCCACCCAAAAAACGGGGAACTATGGCTACACCTTC
TRBJ1-6	-	-	TRBV30	CAWAGVGSPLHF	TGTGCCTGGGCAGGCGTCGGTTCACCCCTCCACTTT
TRBJ1-3	-	few	TRBV30	CAWSVQAGNTIYF	TGTGCCTGGAGTGTACAGGCGGGAAACACCATATATTTT
TRBJ1-1	TRBD1	-	TRBV15	CATSEPGTGASDTEAFF	TGTGCCACCAGCGAGCCCGGGACAGGGGCTTCTGACACTGAAGCTTTCTTT
TRBJ2-7	TRBD1	medium-sized	TRBV27	CASSRAGTGGNYEQYF	TGTGCCAGCAGTCGAGCCGGGACAGGGGGCAACTACGAGCAGTACTTC
TRBJ1-2	-	-	TRBV28	CASTTGSTNYGYTF	TGTGCCAGCACTACAGGTTCCACTAACTATGGCTACACCTTC
TRBJ1-5	-	few	TRBV2	CASSNRRELQPQHF	TGTGCCAGCAGTAATCGGAGGGAGCTTCAGCCCCAGCATTTT
TRBJ1-6	-	once	TRBV5-1	CASSEGGTSKGSPLHF	TGCGCCAGCAGCGAAGGAGGGACCTCGAAGGGGTCACCCCTCCACTTT
TRBJ1-2	TRBD1	-	TRBV5-1	CASSLVGQGNGYTF	TGCGCCAGCAGCTTGGTGGGACAGGGGAATGGCTACACCTTC
TRBJ2-1	TRBD1	-	TRBV5-4	CASSTLGKGASYNEQFF	TGTGCCAGCAGCACCCTTGGGAAGGGGGCCTCCTACAATGAGCAGTTCTTC
TRBJ1-5	-	-	TRBV7-2	CASSLVGGRNQPQHF	TGTGCCAGCAGCTTAGTAGGGGGACGCAATCAGCCCCAGCATTTT
TRBJ2-5	TRBD2	-	TRBV5-1	CASKASGGGETQYF	TGCGCCAGCAAGGCTAGCGGGGGAGGAGAGACCCAGTACTTC
TRBJ1-1	-	-	TRBV5-1	CASSLESACQAFF	TGCGCCAGCAGCTTGGAATCTGCGTGCCAAGCTTTCTTT
TRBJ1-1	-	-	TRBV10-3	CAISDSILGLHGTEAFF	TGTGCCATCAGTGACTCAATTTTAGGACTTCATGGCACTGAAGCTTTCTTT
TRBJ2-7	-	-	TRBV7-2	CASSPRNPGSLTTYEQYF	TGTGCCAGCAGCCCCAGAAACCCCGGGTCGCTGACGACCTACGAGCAGTACTTC
TRBJ1-6	TRBD1	-	TRBV6-5	CASSDRDNSPLHF	TGTGCCAGCAGTGACAGGGATAATTCACCCCTCCACTTT
TRBJ1-3	TRBD1	-	TRBV25-1	CASSQTGIIAGNTIYF	TGTGCCAGCAGCCAGACAGGGATAATCGCTGGAAACACCATATATTTT
TRBJ2-5	TRBD1	-	TRBV6-1	CASRPGGGETQYF	TGTGCCAGCAGGCCAGGGGGCGGTGAGACCCAGTACTTC
TRBJ2-1	TRBD2	-	TRBV7-3	CASSLRSGGSHEQFF	TGTGCCAGCAGCTTAAGGAGCGGGGGCTCGCATGAGCAGTTCTTC
TRBJ1-1	-	few	TRBV4-2	CASSQEWRGGTEAFF	TGTGCCAGCAGCCAAGAGTGGAGAGGGGGCACTGAAGCTTTCTTT
TRBJ1-5	-	-	TRBV6-1	CAGSFGQNNQPQHF	TGTGCCGGATCTTTCGGACAGAACAATCAGCCCCAGCATTTT
TRBJ2-7	-	-	TRBV5-4	CASSSSGRAVEQYF	TGTGCCAGCAGCTCCTCGGGCAGGGCTGTCGAGCAGTACTTC
TRBJ1-1	TRBD1	few	TRBV7-3	CASSFAGQAAEAFF	TGTGCCAGCAGCTTCGCCGGACAGGCCGCTGAAGCTTTCTTT
TRBJ2-7	-	-	TRBV9	CASSVRAGSYEQYF	TGTGCCAGCAGCGTACGGGCGGGCTCGTACGAGCAGTACTTC
TRBJ1-3	TRBD1	few	TRBV5-6	CASSLVTGAGNTIYF	TGTGCCAGCAGCTTGGTGACAGGGGCTGGTAACACCATATATTTT
TRBJ1-1	-	once	TRBV10-3	CAISEFRQGMNTEAFF	TGTGCCATCAGTGAGTTTAGGCAGGGCATGAACACTGAAGCTTTCTTT
TRBJ2-2	-	-	TRBV11-2	CASSLASRELFF	TGTGCCAGCAGCTTGGCCTCTCGGGAGCTGTTTTTT
TRBJ2-2	TRBD1	-	TRBV5-6	CASSFYGQGATGELFF	TGTGCCAGCAGCTTTTACGGACAGGGCGCCACCGGGGAGCTGTTTTTT
TRBJ2-7	-	-	TRBV27	CASSFRHSYEQYF	TGTGCCAGCAGTTTCAGACACTCCTACGAGCAGTACTTC
TRBJ1-6	TRBD1	few	TRBV19	CASSRTGNSPLHF	TGTGCCAGTAGCCGGACAGGGAATTCACCCCTCCACTTT
TRBJ1-4	-	-	TRBV9	CASSVVAGIGEKLFF	TGTGCCAGCAGCGTAGTGGCAGGGATCGGTGAAAAACTGTTTTTT
TRBJ1-6	-	-	TRBV7-9	CASSLGVARSSYNSPLHF	TGTGCCAGCAGCTTAGGAGTGGCGCGGAGCTCCTATAATTCACCCCTCCACTTT
TRBJ2-3	TRBD1	-	TRBV5-1	CASSVWDREGTDTQYF	TGCGCCAGCAGCGTATGGGACAGGGAAGGAACAGATACGCAGTATTTT
TRBJ1-4	-	-	TRBV6-1	CASSPRGNEKLFF	TGTGCCAGCAGCCCACGAGGTAATGAAAAACTGTTTTTT
TRBJ2-7	TRBD2	-	TRBV7-6	CASSLRGGNSYEQYF	TGTGCCAGCAGCTTGCGGGGAGGGAACTCCTACGAGCAGTACTTC